The TCR beta chain under discussion was sequenced for a study of Graves' ophthalmopathy and Graves' hyperthyroidism. General observations from the study: Blood contained most expanded thyroid clonotypes exceeding 0.001 frequency.

This CDR3 is 11 amino acids long. Germline V gives CDR1 MRHNA, CDR2 SNTAGT. Trimming removed 10 bases from V and 7 bases from J, with 14 bases in between. Many counts were recorded for this clonotype. Its antigen is still unknown. Researchers took RNA transcripts and amplified TCR beta CDR3 regions from them. An opening RT-PCR round employed HTBI primers and preceded a second-round multiplex PCR. A single record per CDR3 protein comes from TCRdb applying MiXCR to the multiplex PCR reads. The sample contains 500,000 to 800,000 distinct CDR3 sequences, 35% to 45% of which appear only once. Presentation of ophthalmopathy in the donors involved moderate-to-severe activity, CAS ≥3, NOSPECS ≥4 and a duration under 3 months.

The genes are TRBV6-4 and TRBJ2-7; D is perhaps TRBD2 (5 bases). Sequencing was carried out using peripheral blood. The clonotype comes from an adult man with Graves' ophthalmopathy. The CDR3 region has the DNA TGTGCCACCCTGAGGGCTCGGGAGCAGTACTTC. Translating it yields CATLRAREQYF.